Detailed here is one T cell receptor beta chain. In the original analysis: The authors estimated nucleated cell counts from reference gene primer amplification. Assay used: immunoSEQ multiplex PCR; TCRdb lists only in-frame clones, some missing. D and trimming come from the DNA, and the V and J calls and clone size come from that table. The sample yields 200,000 to 250,000 clones, roughly 84% seen once. There are 16 residues in the CDR3. Looked up from germline, CDR1 is LNHNV and CDR2 is YYDKDF (reference sequence). Trimming pared 0 bases from V and 2 bases from J, leaving 8 bases between. The data derive from a study of blood T cell repertoires in COVID-19. In the study overall: Sources were T cells, B-cell-depleted T cells, or PBMCs; the material itself was cDNA or gDNA.

The sequencing sample was made of peripheral blood. The chain combines TRBV15 with TRBJ2-6; no clear D gene. This TCR came from a woman aged 80 or older with acute or convalescent COVID-19. For the CDR3, the DNA is TGTGCCACCAGCAGAGATCGTCCCCCTGGGGCCAACGTCCTGACTTTC. It encodes CATSRDRPPGANVLTF.